There are a few counts of the clone carrying this T cell receptor beta chain. Antigen unknown. The source of the sample is a study of T-cell memory formation after mild COVID-19. Study context: The TCR clusters were mostly specific to one donor.

TCRdb called the 5' RACE reads again in MiXCR, with one record for every CDR3 protein. The sample includes roughly 260,000 distinct CDR3 sequences, about 16% seen only once; the top ten take approximately 3.4%. Study results and limitations: The main location of contracting CD4+ clones was CM and EM, and that of contracting CD8+ clones was EMRA.

The clonotype was recovered from a man aged 18 to 35 who had mild COVID-19 (a few samples of this study predate the infection). Cell type and time point are not known. Specimen: PBMCs or a T cell subset sorted from them (not recorded which).

Here the CDR3 DNA reads TGTGCCAGCAGCTTGTCAGTATCCTATGGCTACACCTTC. This codes for CASSLSVSYGYTF. This chain links TRBV5-4 with TRBJ1-2; D remains unclear. The CDR3 covers 13 residues. V gave up 1 base and J gave up 4 bases, with 8 bases separating them. The germline V gene encodes CDR1 SGHNT and CDR2 YYREEE (reference sequence). The full variable domain, completed using reference TRBV5-4 and TRBJ1-2, is ETGVTQSPTHLIKTRGQQVTLRCSSQSGHNTVSWYQQALGQGPQFIFQYYREEENGRGNFPPRFSGLQFPNYSSELNVNALELDDSALYLCASSLSVSYGYTFGSGTRLTVV.